One and the same sample provided the 11 T cell receptor beta chains below, sequenced in a study of graft-versus-host responses after intestinal transplantation. The table came from immunoSEQ multiplex PCR; TCRdb's copy has only in-frame clones and leaves some out. Altogether about 110,000 clones are present, around 93% being singletons, with the ten largest covering 0.4% to 0.65%. The antigens these receptors bind are not known. Source: unstimulated CD8+ T cells sorted from spleen or lymph node cells, taken before intestinal transplant. The receptors originated from a human donor who received an intestinal transplant.

J is TRBJ2-3 and V is TRBV11-1; D is ambiguous. Trimming removed 2 bases at V and 1 base at J, with 4 bases between. Germline V gene lookup returns CDR1 SGHAT and CDR2 FQDESV (reference sequence). The CDR3 is 13 residues long. The CDR3 region has the DNA TGTGCCAGCAGCTTAATCCGCACAGATACGCAGTATTTT. Encoded protein: CASSLIRTDTQYF.

The chain couples TRBV14 to TRBJ2-7; maybe TRBD2 (5 bases). Deletions cut 1 base from V and 0 bases from J, with 16 bases between. The CDR3 is 17 residues long. The germline V gene encodes CDR1 SGHDN and CDR2 FVKESK. The CDR3 here is CASSQGRPRAGSYEQYF. In DNA, the CDR3 is TGTGCCAGCAGCCAAGGAAGGCCGCGTGCGGGCTCCTACGAGCAGTACTTC.

The DNA of the CDR3 is TGTGCCAGCAGTTTCACCCCGGGACAAGGACTCTACGAGCAGTACTTC. This sequence encodes CASSFTPGQGLYEQYF. This chain links TRBV28 with TRBJ2-7; D perhaps matches TRBD1 (6 bases). Looked up from germline, CDR1 is MDHEN and CDR2 is SYDVKM. The CDR3 totals 16 residues. Trimming took off 3 bases at V and 3 bases at J, with 18 bases between the two ends.

The CDR3 sequence: CASSQGGTNYNEQFF. For the CDR3, the DNA is TGTGCCAGCAGCCAAGGCGGGACTAACTACAATGAGCAGTTCTTC. The genes are TRBV14 and TRBJ2-1; 7 nucleotides agree with TRBD2. In germline, CDR1 is SGHDN, CDR2 FVKESK. This CDR3 comprises 15 residues. The ends lost 1 base at V and 3 bases at J; junction bases unmatched: 3.

V usage is TRBV5-4 and J usage is TRBJ2-1; 10 nucleotides agree with TRBD2. The CDR3 is 16 residues long. Germline V gene lookup returns CDR1 SGHNT and CDR2 YYREEE (reference sequence). After removal of 1 base from V and 4 bases from J, the junction contained 5 bases not matched to a gene. The CDR3, as DNA: TGTGCCAGCAGCTTGAAAGCGGGAGGGTTTTACAATGAGCAGTTCTTC. Translation: CASSLKAGGFYNEQFF.

The J gene is TRBJ2-1, the V gene TRBV6-5; TRBD1 matches 8 bases. V lost 4 bases and J lost 9; bases outside the gene matches: 2. CDR1 MNHEY and CDR2 SVGAGI come from the germline V gene. The CDR3 length is 12 residues. Written as DNA, the CDR3 is TGTGCCAGCAGTTCGACAGGGGTTGAGCAGTTCTTC. It codes for CASSSTGVEQFF.

The rearrangement joins TRBV6-6 to TRBJ2-1; possible D gene TRBD1, 6 bases. The CDR3 runs 14 residues. CDR1 and CDR2 (germline): MNHNY, SVGAGI (reference sequence). Trimming took 0 bases from V and 5 from J, leaving 8 bases between them. The CDR3, as DNA: TGTGCCAGCAGTTACTCGAGACAGGACAATGAGCAGTTCTTC. Residues: CASSYSRQDNEQFF.

The V gene is TRBV7-3, the J gene TRBJ2-5; 9 nucleotides line up with TRBD2. Losses at the gene ends were 5 bases for V and 0 bases for J; bases not matched to a gene: 4. CDR1 is SGHTA, CDR2 FQGTGA, per germline. The CDR3 is 15 amino acids. The CDR3: CASSQGLADQETQYF. As DNA, the CDR3 is TGTGCCAGCAGCCAGGGACTAGCCGACCAAGAGACCCAGTACTTC.

The chain has TRBV5-4 and TRBJ2-1, with a tentative D call TRBD1 (7 bases). Deletions cut 5 bases from V and 8 bases from J, with 17 bases between. The CDR3 extends over 14 amino acids. Looked up from germline, CDR1 is SGHNT and CDR2 is YYREEE (reference sequence). The CDR3 reads CASRNLPRGDEQFF. CDR3 in DNA: TGTGCCAGCAGGAATCTACCCAGGGGGGATGAGCAGTTCTTC. The full variable domain, its missing parts supplied by reference TRBV5-4 and TRBJ2-1, is ETGVTQSPTHLIKTRGQQVTLRCSSQSGHNTVSWYQQALGQGPQFIFQYYREEENGRGNFPPRFSGLQFPNYSSELNVNALELDDSALYLCASRNLPRGDEQFFGPGTRLTVL.

The chain is built from TRBV27 and TRBJ2-7; 14 positions match TRBD2. From germline, CDR1 is MNHEY and CDR2 SMNVEV (reference sequence). With 4 bases clipped from V and 4 bases from J, the junction kept 15 bases outside the gene matches. The CDR3 runs to 19 residues. In nucleotides, the CDR3 is TGTGCCAGCAGTTCGCATAGGCCGGGACTAGCGGGAGAACGGTACGAGCAGTACTTC. It codes for CASSSHRPGLAGERYEQYF.

This chain links TRBV13 with TRBJ2-5, with 13 bases aligning to TRBD2. Germline V gene lookup returns CDR1 PRHDT and CDR2 FYEKMQ (reference sequence). The CDR3 is 16 amino acids. V was clipped by 4 bases and J by 3 bases; unmatched bases: 5. The CDR3 reads CASSSAGTSGKETQYF. Written as DNA, the CDR3 is TGTGCCAGCAGCTCCGCCGGGACTAGCGGGAAAGAGACCCAGTACTTC.